This entry lists 28 T cell receptor beta chains sequenced from one sample in a study of T cells expressing NK-cell markers. TCRdb reprocessed the 5' RACE reads, with one entry per CDR3 protein and no DNA. This sample's table reports about 460,000 distinct CDR3 sequences. Sample: blood T cells: a sorted CD56 or NKG2C T cell subset, CD4+ or CD8+ T cells, or bulk PBMC T cells (not recorded which). These receptors were obtained from a woman between 50 and 59 years old in good health.

The genes are TRBV24-1 and TRBJ2-5; lacking DNA, the TRBD1 call made by TCRdb goes unchecked. This CDR3 contains 15 residues. The germline V gene has CDR1 KGHDR and CDR2 SFDVKD. CDR3 region: CATSDTKDREETQYF.

The rearrangement uses TRBV5-1 and TRBJ2-1; no DNA is available, so the TRBD2 call from TCRdb remains unchecked. This CDR3 spans 15 amino acids. Germline CDR1 is SGHRS and CDR2 is YFSETQ. The CDR3 loop reads CASSWASGSFTEQFF.

Here the CDR3 reads CSARDWAAEETQYF. The genes are TRBV20-1 and TRBJ2-5. The CDR3 runs to 14 residues. Germline lookup yields CDR1 DFQATT and CDR2 SNEGSKA (reference sequence).

The genes are TRBV19 and TRBJ1-1. This CDR3 spans 13 amino acids. CDR1 and CDR2 from the germline V gene are LNHDA and SQIVND (reference sequence). CDR3 loop: CASRQGPTVGAFF. Based on the CDR3 plus reference TRBV19 and TRBJ1-1, the full variable domain is DGGITQSPKYLFRKEGQNVTLSCEQNLNHDAMYWYRQDPGQGLRLIYYSQIVNDFQKGDIAEGYSVSREKKESFPLTVTSAQKNPTAFYLCASRQGPTVGAFFGQGTRLTVV.

J is TRBJ2-5 and V is TRBV7-3; the TCRdb D gene call, TRBD2, has no DNA to confirm it. This CDR3 contains 14 residues. CDR1 and CDR2 (germline): SGHTA, FQGTGA. CDR3 sequence: CASSLNAGGETQYF.

The V call is TRBV20-1, the J call TRBJ2-5; TCRdb returns TRBD2, unconfirmable since there is no DNA. Germline CDR1 and CDR2: DFQATT and SNEGSKA (reference sequence). CDR3 length: 16 residues. The CDR3 region is CSWGVTSGRPGETQYF.

This rearrangement joins TRBV7-9 to TRBJ2-7; TCRdb reports TRBD1, a call that lacks DNA to check it against. There are 13 residues in the CDR3. Germline-derived CDR1 and CDR2 are SEHNR and FQNEAQ (reference sequence). The CDR3 sequence is CASRSGQSYEQYF.

The gene calls are TRBV12-3 or TRBV12-4 and TRBJ2-3; no DNA is available, so the TRBD2 call from TCRdb remains unchecked. The CDR3 loop spans 18 amino acids. The CDR3 here is CASSPEVAGGVSTDTQYF.

The chain uses TRBV29-1 and TRBJ2-1; the TCRdb call, TRBD2, lacks DNA for checking. Germline CDR1 and CDR2: SQVTM and ANQGSEA. This CDR3 comprises 14 residues. This CDR3 reads CSVDSSGIYNEQFF.

The chain uses TRBV5-1 and TRBJ2-1; TCRdb's D call of TRBD2 is untestable without DNA. The CDR3 loop spans 14 amino acids. From germline, CDR1 is SGHRS and CDR2 YFSETQ. The CDR3 reads CASRGASSYNEQFF.

The rearrangement links TRBV29-1 to TRBJ1-1; the TRBD1 assignment by TCRdb is unverifiable without DNA. Germline V gene data show CDR1 as SQVTM and CDR2 as ANQGSEA. The CDR3 loop spans 13 amino acids. The CDR3 here is CSVPTRRNTEAFF.

The rearrangement joins TRBV7-9 to TRBJ2-1; the TCRdb D gene call, TRBD1, has no DNA to confirm it. The germline V gene has CDR1 SEHNR and CDR2 FQNEAQ (reference sequence). CDR3 length: 14 amino acids. CDR3 sequence: CASSAGTPFNEQFF. Looking up the rest from reference TRBV7-9 and TRBJ2-1 gives the full variable domain: DTGVSQNPRHKITKRGQNVTFRCDPISEHNRLYWYRQTLGQGPEFLTYFQNEAQLEKSRLLSDRFSAERPKGSFSTLEIQRTEQGDSAMYLCASSAGTPFNEQFFGPGTRLTVL.

This chain connects TRBV20-1 to TRBJ2-5; the D call of TRBD1 rests on TCRdb alone, since no DNA is present to check it. The CDR3 contains 15 residues. Germline loops: CDR1 DFQATT, CDR2 SNEGSKA (reference sequence). CDR3 protein: CSARDPGRSQETQYF.

The chain recombines TRBV5-1 with TRBJ2-1; without DNA, the TCRdb call of TRBD2 cannot be checked. The V gene's germline CDR1 is SGHRS and CDR2 YFSETQ. The CDR3 sequence is 15 residues long. CDR3 region: CASKVGAGIRNEQFF.

The chain is built from TRBV29-1 and TRBJ2-5; as DNA is missing, the TRBD1 call by TCRdb cannot be tested. The CDR3 is made up of 14 amino acids. The germline gives CDR1 SQVTM, CDR2 ANQGSEA. CDR3 loop: CSLRGSGRQETQYF.

The chain recombines TRBV5-1 with TRBJ2-3; with no DNA, the TCRdb D assignment of TRBD2 cannot be verified. This CDR3 spans 17 amino acids. Germline values: CDR1 SGHRS, CDR2 YFSETQ. Here the CDR3 reads CASRPGGGLPNTDTQYF.

The CDR3 spells CASRTGTRETQYF. This chain joins TRBV5-1 and TRBJ2-5; TCRdb's assignment of TRBD2 cannot be checked, as there is no DNA. This CDR3 is built from 13 residues. CDR1 and CDR2 from the germline V gene are SGHRS and YFSETQ.

The rearrangement joins TRBV12-3 or TRBV12-4 to TRBJ2-1; TCRdb names TRBD1, which stays unverified in the absence of DNA. The CDR3 extends over 13 amino acids. CDR3 sequence reads: CASSPGTSNEQFF.

The chain carries TRBV5-5 and TRBJ1-2. Per germline, CDR1 SGHKS and CDR2 YYEKEE (reference sequence). The CDR3 totals 15 residues. The CDR3 is CASSPDEGRDYGYTF.

V is TRBV6-6 and J is TRBJ1-5; the TRBD1 assignment by TCRdb is unverifiable without DNA. This CDR3 has 17 residues. CDR1 and CDR2 (germline): MNHNY, SVGAGI (reference sequence). The CDR3 reads CASSYSPLGGRLQPQHF.

V and J are TRBV29-1 and TRBJ2-1. Germline values: CDR1 SQVTM, CDR2 ANQGSEA. This CDR3 is built from 13 residues. CDR3 sequence: CSVEIRLRNEQFF.

The chain couples TRBV5-1 to TRBJ1-2; TCRdb names TRBD1, which stays unverified in the absence of DNA. The CDR3 runs to 15 residues. Per germline, CDR1 SGHRS and CDR2 YFSETQ. The CDR3 spells CASSAESDRADGYTF.

This chain connects TRBV12-3 or TRBV12-4 to TRBJ2-5; with no DNA, the TCRdb D assignment of TRBD1 cannot be verified. The CDR3 is 15 residues long. The CDR3 loop reads CASSARWDSQETQYF.

The chain joins TRBV12-3 or TRBV12-4 to TRBJ1-1. The CDR3 has 14 amino acids. CDR3 sequence reads: CASSLLNLRVQAFF.

The J gene is TRBJ2-3, the V gene TRBV9; lacking DNA, the TRBD2 call made by TCRdb goes unchecked. Germline V CDR1 and CDR2: SGDLS, YYNGEE. The CDR3 contains 16 residues. The CDR3 is CASSLLAGGPIDTQYF. The variable domain in full, completed from reference TRBV9 and TRBJ2-3, reads DSGVTQTPKHLITATGQRVTLRCSPRSGDLSVYWYQQSLDQGLQFLIQYYNGEERAKGNILERFSAQQFPDLHSELNLSSLELGDSALYFCASSLLAGGPIDTQYFGPGTRLTVL.

CDR3 amino acids: CASSQVEGPVETQYF. The chain uses TRBV4-2 and TRBJ2-5; lacking DNA, the TRBD2 call made by TCRdb goes unchecked. The CDR3 is 15 amino acids. Germline V lookup: CDR1 LGHNA, CDR2 YNFKEQ.

The chain carries TRBV15 and TRBJ2-5. The CDR3 contains 12 residues. The V gene's germline CDR1 is LNHNV and CDR2 YYDKDF (reference sequence). The CDR3 spells CATSPIMETQYF.

The chain employs TRBV7-9 and TRBJ2-4; TCRdb's assignment of TRBD1 cannot be checked, as there is no DNA. Per germline, CDR1 SEHNR and CDR2 FQNEAQ (reference sequence). The CDR3 runs 19 residues. CDR3 residues: CASSLQRTGSLLAKNIQYF. The full variable domain, with the rest looked up from reference TRBV7-9 and TRBJ2-4, is DTGVSQNPRHKITKRGQNVTFRCDPISEHNRLYWYRQTLGQGPEFLTYFQNEAQLEKSRLLSDRFSAERPKGSFSTLEIQRTEQGDSAMYLCASSLQRTGSLLAKNIQYFGAGTRLSVL.